Below, 3 T cell receptor beta chains from the same sample are listed, as sequenced in a study of monozygotic twins with inflammatory bowel disease. TCRdb reprocessed the 5' RACE reads, keeping one entry per CDR3 protein, no DNA. Its table records some 440,000 distinct CDR3 sequences. The specimen was blood. All receptors derive from a human donor with ulcerative colitis or Crohn's disease, or a healthy co-twin of an affected twin (not recorded which).

The chain combines TRBV6-1 with TRBJ2-2. The germline V gene has CDR1 MNHNS and CDR2 SASEGT. This CDR3 region has 15 residues. CDR3: CASRGEVLPTGELFF.

The CDR3 protein is CASSEEPWTGFEQYF. The chain carries TRBV2 and TRBJ2-7; the D call of TRBD1 rests on TCRdb alone, since no DNA is present to check it. This CDR3 spans 15 amino acids. The V gene's germline CDR1 is SNHLY and CDR2 FYNNEI.

The gene calls are TRBV12-5 and TRBJ2-7; there is no DNA to check the TCRdb D call of TRBD1. Looked up from germline, CDR1 is LGHNT and CDR2 is FRNRAP. This CDR3 region has 16 residues. The CDR3 region is CASGLVDRRSSYEQYF.